The following is a TCR beta chain sequence with its context. Using immunoSEQ multiplex PCR, the repertoire was profiled, and TCRdb retains in-frame clones only, with some absent. The profile shows tens of thousands of clones, 85% to 95% of them singletons. The data stem from a study of T cell changes during pregnancy in multiple sclerosis. This clonotype originated in a female donor with multiple sclerosis, enrolled in a pregnancy study. Material: CD4+ T cells from peripheral blood mononuclear cells, obtained in the second trimester of pregnancy.

CDR3 DNA: TGTGCCAGCAGCTTAGGGGACAGGGAGAATCAGCCCCAGCATTTT. Protein product: CASSLGDRENQPQHF. This chain joins TRBV7-9 and TRBJ1-5, with 9 nucleotides matching TRBD1. The V gene end was trimmed by 1 base and the J gene end by 4 bases; junction bases not matched to a gene: 2. Looked up from germline, CDR1 is SEHNR and CDR2 is FQNEAQ (reference sequence). The CDR3 length is 15 residues.